The next 19 T cell receptor beta chains were all read from a single sample in a study of cytomegalovirus exposure and HLA in healthy donors. The PCR had 60 Vbeta and 13 Jbeta primers. Some clones are missing from TCRdb's copy, which holds only in-frame ones; the method was immunoSEQ multiplex PCR. The profile shows under 250,000 clones, around four fifths of them singletons. The sample comprised PBMCs. These receptors all stem from a boy younger than 18 in good health and CMV-seronegative.

The chain is built from TRBV7-7 and TRBJ2-1; the match to TRBD2 covers 11 bases. Per germline, CDR1 SSHAT and CDR2 FNYEAQ (reference sequence). This CDR3 has 16 residues. The V and J ends lost 5 bases and 5 bases, in that order; junction bases with no gene match: 8. Written as DNA, the CDR3 is TGTGCCAGCAGCCCGGGACTAGCGGATTACCACAATGAGCAGTTCTTC. This gives the protein CASSPGLADYHNEQFF.

The chain links TRBV5-6 to TRBJ1-1; D ambiguous. Germline-derived CDR1 and CDR2 are SGHDT and YYEEEE. This CDR3 is 15 amino acids long. Deletions cut 4 bases from V and 5 bases from J, with 18 bases between. CDR3 in amino acids: CASSPTGFKRTEAFF. DNA for the CDR3: TGTGCCAGCAGCCCGACGGGTTTTAAGAGGACTGAAGCTTTCTTT.

This sequence joins TRBV7-6 and TRBJ1-1; D call uncertain. Trimming removed 1 base from V and 1 base from J, with 4 bases in between. CDR3 length: 13 amino acids. Germline-derived CDR1 and CDR2 are SGHVS and FNYEAQ. CDR3: CASSLGQNTEAFF. The CDR3 nucleotides are TGTGCCAGCAGCTTAGGACAGAACACTGAAGCTTTCTTT.

The chain joins TRBV11-1 to TRBJ1-2, with TRBD1 matching over 7 bases. CDR3 length: 13 amino acids. The V segment lost 4 bases and the J segment 8 bases; nucleotides outside the gene matches: 7. CDR1 is SGHAT, CDR2 FQDESV, per germline (reference sequence). The DNA of the CDR3 is TGTGCCAGCAGCTCGCCGACAGGGAGGGGCTACACCTTC. It codes for CASSSPTGRGYTF.

CDR3 coding DNA: TGCGCCAGCCAGGCAGGGGGCACAGATACGCAGTATTTT. The encoded protein is CASQAGGTDTQYF. The chain uses TRBV10-1 and TRBJ2-3; possible D gene TRBD1, 6 bases. Germline CDR1 is WNHNN and CDR2 is SYGVQD (reference sequence). Trimming took off 8 bases at V and 1 base at J, with 10 bases between the two ends. The CDR3 loop spans 13 amino acids.

The V call is TRBV29-1, the J call TRBJ1-2; TRBD1 aligns across 12 bases. The CDR3 consists of 14 residues. Germline CDR1 is SQVTM and CDR2 is ANQGSEA. The junction had 7 bases not matched to a gene; V was cut back by 4 bases and J by 7 bases. CDR3 in DNA: TGCAGCGTTGCGGGACAGGGGGCATTGGGTGGCTACACCTTC. Translating it yields CSVAGQGALGGYTF.

The rearrangement links TRBV11-1 to TRBJ2-3, with 9 bases aligning to TRBD2. The CDR3 extends over 15 amino acids. Germline V gives CDR1 SGHAT, CDR2 FQDESV (reference sequence). Trimming took 2 bases from V and 6 from J; bases not matched to a gene: 6. The CDR3 DNA reads TGTGCCAGCAGCTTAATCGGCGGGAGGGCGGATACGCAGTATTTT. Translating gives CASSLIGGRADTQYF.

This rearrangement joins TRBV5-1 to TRBJ2-6; maybe TRBD2 (5 bases). V lost 0 bases to trimming and J lost 3 bases, with 13 bases between them. The CDR3 sequence is 17 residues long. The germline V gene has CDR1 SGHRS and CDR2 YFSETQ. The CDR3 region has the DNA TGCGCCAGCAGCTTGGTTGGGAGCCTCGTTGGGGCCAACGTCCTGACTTTC. Protein sequence: CASSLVGSLVGANVLTF.

The chain joins TRBV5-4 to TRBJ1-2, with a tentative D call TRBD1 (6 bases). CDR1 is SGHNT and CDR2 is YYREEE in the germline V gene (reference sequence). V was trimmed by 6 bases and J by 4 bases, leaving 13 bases between them. CDR3 size: 13 residues. CDR3 coding DNA: TGTGCCAGCACCGTGAGGGGGGGCTATGGCTACACCTTC. It yields the protein CASTVRGGYGYTF. The full variable domain, its missing parts supplied by reference TRBV5-4 and TRBJ1-2, is ETGVTQSPTHLIKTRGQQVTLRCSSQSGHNTVSWYQQALGQGPQFIFQYYREEENGRGNFPPRFSGLQFPNYSSELNVNALELDDSALYLCASTVRGGYGYTFGSGTRLTVV.

This clone showed up just a few times. The gene calls are TRBV30 and TRBJ2-7, with a tentative D call TRBD1 (5 bases). The CDR3 contains 12 residues. V lost 0 bases, J lost 2 bases, and 5 bases lay in between. From germline, CDR1 is GTSNPN and CDR2 SVGIG (reference sequence). This chain's CDR3 is CAWSVGAYEQYF. The DNA for the CDR3 is TGTGCCTGGAGTGTAGGGGCCTACGAGCAGTACTTC.

The V call is TRBV11-3, the J call TRBJ2-3; maybe TRBD1 (5 bases). The CDR3 extends over 14 amino acids. Germline V lookup: CDR1 SGHNT, CDR2 YENEEA. V gave up 3 bases and J gave up 0 bases, with 7 bases separating them. The DNA for the CDR3 is TGTGCCAGCAGCTTCAGGGTGAGCACAGATACGCAGTATTTT. This encodes CASSFRVSTDTQYF. Looking up the rest from reference TRBV11-3 and TRBJ2-3 gives the full variable domain: EAGVVQSPRYKIIEKKQPVAFWCNPISGHNTLYWYLQNLGQGPELLIRYENEEAVDDSQLPKDRFSAERLKGVDSTLKIQPAELGDSAVYLCASSFRVSTDTQYFGPGTRLTVL.

This clone was found a few times. This chain joins TRBV7-6 and TRBJ1-1, with TRBD1 matching over 7 bases. Germline trimming cut 0 bases from V and 1 base from J; bases unmatched to any gene: 5. The length of the CDR3 is 16 residues. CDR1 is SGHVS and CDR2 is FNYEAQ in the germline V gene. The CDR3 DNA is TGTGCCAGCAGCTTAGCTTACAGGGGTCGGAACACTGAAGCTTTCTTT. This gives the protein CASSLAYRGRNTEAFF.

On this clone itself: Other nucleotide sequences from this sample produce the same CDR3. The J gene is TRBJ2-3, the V gene TRBV5-1; D gene unclear. Trimming shortened V by 0 bases and J by 2 bases, and 7 bases separated the two germline ends. CDR3 length: 14 residues. Germline CDR1 and CDR2: SGHRS and YFSETQ. DNA of the CDR3: TGCGCCAGCAGCTTGGGACTGATCACAGATACGCAGTATTTT. It translates to CASSLGLITDTQYF.

The chain carries TRBV19 and TRBJ2-1; possible D gene TRBD1, 6 bases. The ends were cut back, 6 bases at V and 5 bases at J, with 20 bases in the middle. Germline CDR1 reads LNHDA; CDR2 reads SQIVND (reference sequence). CDR3 length: 16 amino acids. The CDR3 spells CASRYPGTAGDNEQFF. DNA of the CDR3: TGTGCCAGTAGATACCCGGGGACGGCAGGGGACAATGAGCAGTTCTTC.

The rearrangement joins TRBV5-5 to TRBJ1-3, with D possibly TRBD1 on 5 matching bases. There are 14 residues in the CDR3. Germline CDR1 reads SGHKS; CDR2 reads YYEKEE (reference sequence). Deletions cut 3 bases from V and 3 bases from J, with 10 bases between. The CDR3 DNA is TGTGCCAGCAGCTCGGGACTCCTTGGAAACACCATATATTTT. It yields the protein CASSSGLLGNTIYF.

This rearrangement joins TRBV7-6 to TRBJ2-5, with TRBD2 matching over 12 bases. CDR1 SGHVS and CDR2 FNYEAQ come from the germline V gene. Trimming cost V 0 bases and J 2 bases; bases outside gene matches: 4. This CDR3 spans 17 amino acids. CDR3 in amino acids: CASSLALAGGGQETQYF. The CDR3 DNA is TGTGCCAGCAGCTTAGCACTAGCGGGAGGAGGGCAAGAGACCCAGTACTTC.

J is TRBJ1-1 and V is TRBV5-1, with TRBD1 matching over 9 bases. V lost 2 bases and J lost 11; bases outside the gene matches: 10. Per germline, CDR1 SGHRS and CDR2 YFSETQ. The CDR3 runs 14 residues. In DNA, the CDR3 is TGCGCCAGCAGCTTCGAGACAGGGGGATGCAAGGCTTTCTTT. Translated, it gives CASSFETGGCKAFF. Full variable domain (remainder filled in from reference TRBV5-1 and TRBJ1-1): KAGVTQTPRYLIKTRGQQVTLSCSPISGHRSVSWYQQTPGQGLQFLFEYFSETQRNKGNFPGRFSGRQFSNSRSEMNVSTLELGDSALYLCASSFETGGCKAFFGQGTRLTVV.

The gene calls are TRBV30 and TRBJ2-7; D might be TRBD1 (6 bases). Trimming stripped 5 bases from V and 8 bases from J, with 25 bases between. This CDR3 has 15 residues. Germline V gives CDR1 GTSNPN, CDR2 SVGIG (reference sequence). The CDR3 reads CAWRFKAGVDGKQYF. The CDR3 nucleotides read TGTGCCTGGCGTTTCAAGGCAGGGGTTGATGGGAAGCAGTACTTC.

The chain joins TRBV29-1 to TRBJ2-7; 11 bases align to TRBD2. The CDR3 length is 13 residues. Per germline, CDR1 SQVTM and CDR2 ANQGSEA. V shed 3 bases and J 2 bases; nucleotides not matched to a gene: 0. The CDR3 reads CSVETSGTYEQYF. CDR3 bases: TGCAGCGTTGAGACTAGCGGGACCTACGAGCAGTACTTC.